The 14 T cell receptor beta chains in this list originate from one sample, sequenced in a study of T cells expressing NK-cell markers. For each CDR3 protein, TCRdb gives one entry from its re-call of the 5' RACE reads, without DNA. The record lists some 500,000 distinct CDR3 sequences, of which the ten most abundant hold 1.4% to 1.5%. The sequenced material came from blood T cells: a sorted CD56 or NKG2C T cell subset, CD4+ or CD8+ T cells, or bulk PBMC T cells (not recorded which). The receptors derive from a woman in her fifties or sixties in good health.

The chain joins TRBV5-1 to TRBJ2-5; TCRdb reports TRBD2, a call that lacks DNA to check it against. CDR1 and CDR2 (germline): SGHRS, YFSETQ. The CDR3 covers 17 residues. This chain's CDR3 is CASSTPTSGSVQETQYF. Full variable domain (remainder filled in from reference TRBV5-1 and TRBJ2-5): KAGVTQTPRYLIKTRGQQVTLSCSPISGHRSVSWYQQTPGQGLQFLFEYFSETQRNKGNFPGRFSGRQFSNSRSEMNVSTLELGDSALYLCASSTPTSGSVQETQYFGPGTRLLVL.

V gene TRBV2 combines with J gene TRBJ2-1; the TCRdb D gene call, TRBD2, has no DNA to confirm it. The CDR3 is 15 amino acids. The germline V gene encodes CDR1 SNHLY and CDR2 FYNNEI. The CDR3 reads CASRSGTSGYNEQFF.

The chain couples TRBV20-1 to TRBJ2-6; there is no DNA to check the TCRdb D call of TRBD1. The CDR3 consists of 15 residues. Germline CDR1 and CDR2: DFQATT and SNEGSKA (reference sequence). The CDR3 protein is CSARRQGELANVLTF.

The CDR3 loop reads CASSKKQGVKLSGYTF. This chain connects TRBV21-1 to TRBJ1-2; without DNA, the TCRdb call of TRBD1 cannot be checked. TRBV21-1 is a pseudogene. This CDR3 contains 16 residues.

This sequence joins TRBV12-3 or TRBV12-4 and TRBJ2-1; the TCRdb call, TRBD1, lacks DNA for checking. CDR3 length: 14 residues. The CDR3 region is CASSFSGGKVGQFF.

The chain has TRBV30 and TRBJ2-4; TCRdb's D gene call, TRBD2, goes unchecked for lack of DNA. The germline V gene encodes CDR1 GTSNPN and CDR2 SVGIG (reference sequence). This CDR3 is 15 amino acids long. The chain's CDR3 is CAWSPRGRTKNIQYF.

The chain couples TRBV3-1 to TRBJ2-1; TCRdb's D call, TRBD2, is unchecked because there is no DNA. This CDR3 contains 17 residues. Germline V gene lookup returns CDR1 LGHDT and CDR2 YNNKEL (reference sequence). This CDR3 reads CASSARGTGVGSNEQFF.

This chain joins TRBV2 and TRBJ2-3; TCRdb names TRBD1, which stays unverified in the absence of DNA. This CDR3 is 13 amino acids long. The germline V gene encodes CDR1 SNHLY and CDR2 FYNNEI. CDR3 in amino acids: CASMGTDEDTQYF.

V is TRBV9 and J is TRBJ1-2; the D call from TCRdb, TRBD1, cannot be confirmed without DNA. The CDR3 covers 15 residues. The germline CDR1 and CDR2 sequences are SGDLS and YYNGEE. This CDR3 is CASSAGQGGAYGYTF.

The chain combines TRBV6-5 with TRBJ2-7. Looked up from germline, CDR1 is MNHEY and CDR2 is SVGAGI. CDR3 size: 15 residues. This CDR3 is CASSRGQALPTEQYF.

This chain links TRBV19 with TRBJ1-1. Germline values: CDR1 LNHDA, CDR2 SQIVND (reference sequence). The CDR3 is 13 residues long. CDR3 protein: CASSISSNTEAFF.

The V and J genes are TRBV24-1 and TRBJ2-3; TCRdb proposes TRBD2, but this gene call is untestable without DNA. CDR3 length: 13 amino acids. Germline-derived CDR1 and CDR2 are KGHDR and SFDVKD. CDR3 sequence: CATRLAQTDTQYF.

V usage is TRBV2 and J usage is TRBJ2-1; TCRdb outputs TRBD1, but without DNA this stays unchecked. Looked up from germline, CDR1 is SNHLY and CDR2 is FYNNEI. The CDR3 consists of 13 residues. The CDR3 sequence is CASRAGTAQEQFF.

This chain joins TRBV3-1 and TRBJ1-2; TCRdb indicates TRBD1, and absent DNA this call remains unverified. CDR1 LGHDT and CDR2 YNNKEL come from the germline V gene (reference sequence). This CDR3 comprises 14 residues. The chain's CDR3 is CASSQSGTGYGYTF.